Sequencing of this TCR beta chain was carried out in a study of cytomegalovirus exposure and HLA in healthy donors. Germline V gives CDR1 MGHRA, CDR2 YSYEKL. This CDR3 is 14 amino acids long. Trimming stripped 3 bases from V and 9 bases from J, with 15 bases between. A multiplex PCR was run with 60 Vbeta primers and 13 Jbeta primers. Produced via immunoSEQ multiplex PCR; TCRdb's table is partial and in-frame only. The sample consists of under 250,000 clones, over 75% of them appearing once. The sequence came from a woman between 45 and 60 years old in good health and CMV-seronegative. Material for sequencing was PBMCs. This chain links TRBV4-1 with TRBJ2-1, with TRBD1 as a possible D gene (5 bases). This CDR3 reads CASSHRRDSPEQFF. CDR3 nucleotides: TGCGCCAGCAGCCACCGCCGCGACAGCCCTGAGCAGTTCTTC.